A selection of T cell receptor beta chains follows, all from one sample in a study of T cells in localized non-small cell lung cancer. Method: immunoSEQ multiplex PCR; TCRdb's copy keeps in-frame clones and lacks some. In the table there are roughly 2,200 clones, approximately 20% of which are singletons. This sample comprised lung tumor tissue, obtained before any cancer treatment. The source is an older male donor with stage II lung adenocarcinoma. CDR3s include the opening cysteine and the closing phenylalanine or tryptophan. The D gene is left open where the match is weak. For some rows the clone size is stated as once, few or many, or as a class when expanded; others skip it.

J gene,V gene,D gene,clone size,CDR3 protein,CDR3 DNA
TRBJ2-7,TRBV11-3,NA,medium-sized,CASSSGVLRAGEQYF,TGTGCCAGCAGCTCAGGGGTACTCAGAGCAGGCGAGCAGTACTTC
TRBJ1-1,TRBV11-3,NA,few,CASSLHQSNTEAFF,TGTGCCAGCAGCCTACATCAGTCGAACACTGAAGCTTTCTTT
TRBJ2-5,TRBV5-1,TRBD2,few,CASSSSGTREETQYF,TGCGCCAGCAGCTCCTCCGGGACTAGGGAAGAGACCCAGTACTTC
TRBJ2-5,TRBV18,NA,NA,CASSPGKETQYF,TGTGCCAGCTCACCGGGAAAGGAGACCCAGTACTTC
TRBJ1-1,TRBV9,NA,NA,CASSPRTSTEAFF,TGTGCCAGCAGCCCCAGGACCAGCACTGAAGCTTTCTTT
TRBJ2-6,TRBV18,NA,NA,CASSVDSGANVLTF,TGTGCCAGCTCCGTCGACTCTGGGGCCAACGTCCTGACTTTC
TRBJ2-1,TRBV1,NA,NA,CASSAGFNEQFF,TGCGCCAGCAGCGCGGGGTTCAATGAGCAGTTCTTC
TRBJ2-3,TRBV6-8,TRBD2,few,CASSKPTSGPYTQYF,TGTGCCAGCAGTAAGCCGACTAGCGGCCCGTATACGCAGTATTTT
TRBJ2-3,TRBV6-8,NA,few,CASRLHILLTDTQYF,TGTGCCAGCAGATTACACATACTCCTCACAGATACGCAGTATTTT
TRBJ2-7,TRBV6-1,NA,few,CASSEAGGRLYEQYF,TGTGCCAGCAGTGAAGCGGGAGGACGACTTTACGAGCAGTACTTC
TRBJ2-1,TRBV11-3,TRBD2,NA,CASSLSRGESNEQFF,TGTGCCAGCAGCTTATCGCGGGGGGAGAGCAATGAGCAGTTCTTC
TRBJ1-2,TRBV10-2,NA,NA,CASQGAGRGLYGYTF,TGCGCCAGCCAAGGGGCAGGCAGAGGTCTCTATGGCTACACCTTC
TRBJ1-1,TRBV18,TRBD1,NA,CASSLGTGGDTEAFF,TGTGCCAGCTCCCTCGGGACAGGGGGAGACACTGAAGCTTTCTTT
TRBJ2-2,TRBV9,TRBD1,few,CASSVLDRSIGEELFF,TGTGCCAGCAGCGTTTTGGACAGGTCCATTGGGGAGGAGCTGTTTTTT
TRBJ2-6,TRBV15,NA,NA,CATSNLPGSGANVLTF,TGTGCCACCAGCAATTTACCGGGATCTGGGGCCAACGTCCTGACTTTC
TRBJ1-2,TRBV11-3,NA,few,CASSLATVTSNYGYTF,TGTGCCAGCAGCTTGGCGACAGTGACTTCCAACTATGGCTACACCTTC
TRBJ2-3,TRBV6-8,NA,few,CASRAVGYTDTQYF,TGTGCCAGCAGGGCCGTCGGCTATACAGATACGCAGTATTTT
TRBJ2-5,TRBV11-3,TRBD2,NA,CASSLGLAGGGPQETQYF,TGTGCCAGCAGCTTAGGACTAGCGGGGGGCGGCCCCCAAGAGACCCAGTACTTC
TRBJ1-6,TRBV6-8,NA,NA,CASSSGVPSSYNSPLHF,TGTGCCAGCAGTTCGGGTGTGCCAAGCTCCTATAATTCACCCCTCCACTTT
TRBJ2-1,TRBV6-8,TRBD1,NA,CASSYGRQGRSFF,TGTGCCAGCAGTTACGGGCGACAGGGAAGATCCTTCTTC
TRBJ1-1,TRBV6-8,NA,medium-sized,CASSYGSWGRAEAFF,TGTGCCAGCAGTTATGGTAGTTGGGGGCGCGCTGAAGCTTTCTTT
TRBJ1-2,TRBV18,NA,NA,CASSRAETDYGYTF,TGTGCCAGCTCACGAGCAGAAACCGACTATGGCTACACCTTC
TRBJ2-1,TRBV19,NA,few,CASSMQGGPFYEQFF,TGTGCCAGTAGTATGCAGGGGGGGCCTTTTTATGAGCAGTTCTTC
TRBJ2-7,TRBV6-8,NA,NA,CATLQDNSYEQYF,TGTGCCACCTTACAGGACAATTCCTACGAGCAGTACTTC
TRBJ2-5,TRBV18,NA,medium-sized,CASSPHGKETQYF,TGTGCCAGCTCACCTCACGGGAAAGAGACCCAGTACTTC
TRBJ1-1,TRBV23-1,NA,NA,CARLSRSDTEAFF,TGCGCCAGGCTCTCCAGGTCGGATACTGAAGCTTTCTTT
TRBJ2-6,TRBV11-3,NA,few,CASSPVSGANVLTF,TGTGCCAGCAGCCCAGTCTCTGGGGCCAACGTCCTGACTTTC
TRBJ1-1,TRBV6-8,NA,NA,CASSYSNYGRTEAFF,TGTGCCAGCAGTTACTCGAACTACGGAAGGACTGAAGCTTTCTTT
TRBJ1-2,TRBV6-8,NA,NA,CAISGQDNYGYTF,TGTGCCATCAGTGGACAAGACAACTATGGCTACACCTTC
TRBJ2-5,TRBV11-3,NA,medium-sized,CASSARTVGETQYF,TGTGCCAGCAGCGCTCGGACTGTCGGAGAGACCCAGTACTTC
TRBJ1-6,TRBV11-3,NA,few,CASNRRGAGSPLHF,TGTGCCAGCAACCGCAGGGGCGCAGGTTCACCCCTCCACTTT
TRBJ1-5,TRBV5-1,NA,NA,CASSLYGGSNQPQHF,TGCGCCAGCAGCTTGTACGGGGGAAGCAATCAGCCCCAGCATTTT
TRBJ1-6,TRBV11-3,NA,medium-sized,CASSLDHGGRSPLHF,TGTGCCAGCAGCTTAGATCACGGGGGGCGATCACCCCTCCACTTT
TRBJ1-1,TRBV6-8,NA,large,CAIPKGGLNTEAFF,TGTGCCATCCCGAAGGGGGGCCTGAACACTGAAGCTTTCTTT
TRBJ1-1,TRBV19,NA,NA,CASSIGATLNTEAFF,TGTGCCAGTAGTATAGGGGCGACACTGAACACTGAAGCTTTCTTT
TRBJ2-7,TRBV7-2,NA,few,CASSSGRDYEQYF,TGTGCCAGCAGCTCAGGTAGAGATTACGAGCAGTACTTC
TRBJ1-6,TRBV6-8,NA,NA,CASSYRGTSTSRGSPLHF,TGTGCCAGCAGTTACCGTGGGACGTCCACTTCTCGGGGTTCACCCCTCCACTTT
TRBJ1-6,TRBV9,NA,NA,CASSPGLFNSPLHF,TGTGCCAGCAGCCCGGGACTCTTTAATTCACCCCTCCACTTT
TRBJ1-4,TRBV9,TRBD1,NA,CASSPLGTGEKLFF,TGTGCCAGCAGCCCCCTCGGGACAGGGGAAAAACTGTTTTTT
TRBJ2-7,TRBV6-8,NA,few,CASNGQANYEQYF,TGTGCCAGCAATGGCCAGGCAAACTACGAGCAGTACTTC
TRBJ2-7,TRBV28,TRBD2,NA,CASSLGGKGREQYF,TGTGCCAGCAGTTTGGGAGGGAAAGGGAGGGAGCAGTACTTC